The 7 T cell receptor beta chains presented below share a single source sample, sequenced in a study of cytomegalovirus exposure and HLA in healthy donors. 13 Jbeta primers and 60 Vbeta primers were used for the PCR. TCRdb's copy holds only in-frame clones and misses some; the assay was immunoSEQ multiplex PCR. Of about 160,000 clones in the sample, 65% to 85% were seen once. Sequencing used PBMCs. The receptors derive from a woman aged 25 to 39 in good health and CMV-seropositive.

DNA of the CDR3: TGTGCCAGCAGTTACTCTGGGAGCTCCTACAATGAGCAGTTCTTC. Translation gives CASSYSGSSYNEQFF. The V and J genes are TRBV6-6 and TRBJ2-1; a weak D match, TRBD2 (5 bases). The germline V and J ends were trimmed by 0 bases and 0 bases, with 6 bases remaining between them. The CDR3 consists of 15 residues. Germline loops: CDR1 MNHNY, CDR2 SVGAGI (reference sequence).

This clone was recorded only once. V and J are TRBV14 and TRBJ2-7; D perhaps matches TRBD2 (5 bases). Germline CDR1 reads SGHDN; CDR2 reads FVKESK. V dropped 1 base and J dropped 3 bases, with 7 bases sitting between them. The CDR3 contains 13 residues. The CDR3 loop is CASSQGLNYEQYF. The CDR3 region has the DNA TGTGCCAGCAGCCAAGGACTAAACTACGAGCAGTACTTC. Using reference TRBV14 and TRBJ2-7 for the parts outside the CDR3, the full variable domain is EAGVTQFPSHSVIEKGQTVTLRCDPISGHDNLYWYRRVMGKEIKFLLHFVKESKQDESGMPNNRFLAERTGGTYSTLKVQPAELEDSGVYFCASSQGLNYEQYFGPGTRLTVT.

This clone was counted between two and nine times. CDR3 loop: CASSNTGNHEKLFF. The CDR3 nucleotides read TGTGCCAGCAGCAATACAGGGAACCATGAAAAACTGTTTTTT. The chain is built from TRBV21-1 and TRBJ1-4; the table's D call, TRBD1, has no DNA check behind it. TRBV21-1 is an annotated pseudogene. CDR3 length: 14 residues.

In this sample, this clone turned up a few times. The chain links TRBV7-9 to TRBJ2-5; 9 bases are a match to TRBD2. V shed 2 bases, J shed 2 bases, and the junction held 6 bases outside the gene matches. The CDR3 is 16 residues long. The germline V gene has CDR1 SEHNR and CDR2 FQNEAQ (reference sequence). CDR3 DNA: TGTGCCAGCAGCTTAAGCCTAGCGGGGAGTCAAGAGACCCAGTACTTC. Its protein is CASSLSLAGSQETQYF.

The V gene is TRBV19, the J gene TRBJ1-1; TRBD1 might be the D (5 bases). The CDR3 runs to 15 residues. Germline lookup yields CDR1 LNHDA and CDR2 SQIVND (reference sequence). V was clipped by 0 bases and J by 3 bases, with 11 bases between them. DNA for the CDR3: TGTGCCAGTAGTATAGATCCCAGGGCGGACACTGAAGCTTTCTTT. Translating it yields CASSIDPRADTEAFF. The complete variable domain, with remaining parts taken from reference TRBV19 and TRBJ1-1, reads DGGITQSPKYLFRKEGQNVTLSCEQNLNHDAMYWYRQDPGQGLRLIYYSQIVNDFQKGDIAEGYSVSREKKESFPLTVTSAQKNPTAFYLCASSIDPRADTEAFFGQGTRLTVV.

The chain links TRBV4-1 to TRBJ1-4; D not resolved. Germline CDR1 MGHRA, CDR2 YSYEKL. The CDR3 totals 16 residues. Between the trimmed V and J ends, which lost 1 base and 7 bases, there was a span of 16 bases. CDR3 DNA: TGCGCCAGCAGCCAAGGACGAGGACTTGGTGGTGAAAAACTGTTTTTT. Its protein product is CASSQGRGLGGEKLFF.

At least ten counts were recorded for this clone. The chain recombines TRBV18 with TRBJ1-1; 9 bases agree with TRBD1. Losses at the gene ends were 6 bases for V and 7 bases for J; bases not matched to a gene: 12. The CDR3 is 15 amino acids. Germline CDR1 is KGHSH and CDR2 is LQKENI. The CDR3 loop is CASSVTGGAWNEAFF. The CDR3 bases are TGTGCCAGCTCGGTCACAGGGGGCGCCTGGAATGAAGCTTTCTTT.